Shown below are 15 T cell receptor beta chains from a single sample sequenced in a study of Ad26.COV2.S vaccination and SARS-CoV-2 variants. Treatment described: 19 received Ad26.COV2.S at low or high dose, single or two shots; roughly five received placebo; per-sample allocation not given. Sampling took place 63 days after the first vaccine or placebo injection. Clones were read by immunoSEQ multiplex PCR, and TCRdb kept only the in-frame ones, dropping some. The table records approximately 400,000 clones, 83% of them present only once. The sequences come from peripheral blood, collected in a trial of Ad26.COV2.S vaccine versus placebo. These receptors all come from a person aged 18-60 years who received the Ad26.COV2.S COVID-19 vaccine or a placebo.

The V and J genes are TRBV5-1 and TRBJ2-5, with 16 bases matching TRBD2. The CDR3 totals 18 residues. V gave up 1 base and J gave up 1 base; unmatched junction bases: 4. Germline values: CDR1 SGHRS, CDR2 YFSETQ. CDR3 sequence reads: CASSLPGLAGGTQETQYF. The CDR3 DNA sequence: TGCGCCAGCAGCTTGCCGGGACTAGCGGGGGGGACCCAAGAGACCCAGTACTTC. Drawing the rest from reference TRBV5-1 and TRBJ2-5, the complete variable domain is KAGVTQTPRYLIKTRGQQVTLSCSPISGHRSVSWYQQTPGQGLQFLFEYFSETQRNKGNFPGRFSGRQFSNSRSEMNVSTLELGDSALYLCASSLPGLAGGTQETQYFGPGTRLLVL.

The chain couples TRBV7-2 to TRBJ2-6; D uncertain. V lost 0 bases and J lost 4, with 13 bases in between. CDR1 is SGHTA, CDR2 FQGNSA, per germline. The CDR3 consists of 17 residues. The chain's CDR3 is CASSLAGSLPGANVLTF. The DNA of the CDR3 is TGTGCCAGCAGCTTAGCTGGCAGTCTACCCGGGGCCAACGTCCTGACTTTC.

The chain recombines TRBV3-1 (or the pseudogene TRBV3-2) with TRBJ2-5, with 11 bases aligning to TRBD2. V was clipped by 3 bases and J by 4 bases; unmatched bases: 10. Germline values: CDR1 LGHDT, CDR2 YNNKEL (reference sequence). The CDR3 covers 17 residues. As DNA, the CDR3 is TGTGCCAGCAGCCACCTCATAGCGGGGGGGCGGGGAGAGACCCAGTACTTC. As protein: CASSHLIAGGRGETQYF.

This chain connects TRBV5-1 to TRBJ1-2; D call uncertain. Per germline, CDR1 SGHRS and CDR2 YFSETQ. Trimming took off 2 bases at V and 4 bases at J, with 9 bases between the two ends. The CDR3 has 13 residues. The CDR3 loop reads CASSFGHLYGYTF. Written as DNA, the CDR3 is TGCGCCAGCAGCTTCGGGCATCTCTATGGCTACACCTTC.

The chain links TRBV7-3 to TRBJ2-2; TRBD1 might be the D (5 bases). Germline V lookup: CDR1 SGHTA, CDR2 FQGTGA. CDR3 length: 13 amino acids. Trimming shortened V by 5 bases and J by 4 bases, and 8 bases separated the two germline ends. The CDR3 spells CASSDRVTGELFF. The CDR3 DNA reads TGTGCCAGCAGCGACAGAGTCACCGGGGAGCTGTTTTTT.

This clone was counted a few times. The chain carries TRBV21-1 and TRBJ2-5; TRBD1, the D gene given by the table, was not confirmed from the DNA. TRBV21-1 is a recognized pseudogene. The CDR3 spans 18 residues. CDR3 in DNA: TGTGCCAGCAGCAAGGGGACAGGGTGCTCATCCCCAAAAGAGACCCAGTACTTC. It encodes CASSKGTGCSSPKETQYF.

The chain carries TRBV5-6 and TRBJ2-2; D is possibly TRBD1 (6 bases). The CDR3 is 15 amino acids. CDR1 and CDR2 from the germline V gene are SGHDT and YYEEEE. V lost 5 bases and J lost 5, with 16 bases in between. DNA for the CDR3: TGTGCCAGCAGGACGAACGCGAGGGGGACCGGGGAGCTGTTTTTT. Translation gives CASRTNARGTGELFF.

In this sample, this clone turned up once. The chain has TRBV7-2 and TRBJ2-3; maybe TRBD2 (7 bases). The V end was cut by 2 bases, the J end by 2 bases, with 11 bases between. Looked up from germline, CDR1 is SGHTA and CDR2 is FQGNSA. The CDR3 totals 15 residues. The CDR3 loop is CASSLRRGLTDTQYF. The CDR3 nucleotides read TGTGCCAGCAGCTTACGGCGGGGGCTCACAGATACGCAGTATTTT.

The rearrangement links TRBV6-5 to TRBJ1-5; no clear D. V lost 7 bases and J 1 base, leaving 11 bases between the germline ends. CDR1 MNHEY and CDR2 SVGAGI come from the germline V gene. CDR3 length: 14 amino acids. CDR3 loop: CASTRRGSNQPQHF. CDR3 DNA: TGTGCCAGCACCCGCCGGGGAAGCAATCAGCCCCAGCATTTT.

This chain uses TRBV7-7 with TRBJ2-5; D remains unclear. The germline CDR1 and CDR2 sequences are SSHAT and FNYEAQ (reference sequence). The CDR3 runs to 14 residues. V was pared by 0 bases and J by 5 bases, with 10 bases between. CDR3 loop: CASSLAFGWETQYF. The CDR3 nucleotides are TGTGCCAGCAGCTTAGCGTTCGGGTGGGAGACCCAGTACTTC.

As for this clone: The CDR3 carries no conserved terminal phenylalanine or tryptophan, so it likely arises from a read error. Because the CDR3's place on the DNA is in doubt, the DNA is left out and the CDR3 is given as listed by TCRdb. The V and J genes are TRBV21-1 and TRBJ2-7; the table gives TRBD2 as D, unverified against the DNA. TRBV21-1 constitutes a pseudogene. Ends included, the CDR3 has 8 residues. The CDR3 sequence is CASSTLAA.

This clone was counted a single time. V usage is TRBV5-6 and J usage is TRBJ1-2, with D unclear. CDR3 length equals 13 residues. Germline V gene lookup returns CDR1 SGHDT and CDR2 YYEEEE. Trimming removed 2 bases from V and 8 bases from J, with 13 bases in between. In DNA form, the CDR3 reads TGTGCCAGCAGCTTTTCCACGCGGGGAGGCTACACCTTC. Its protein product is CASSFSTRGGYTF.

This sequence joins TRBV29-1 and TRBJ2-3, with no clear D. Trimming left V 6 bases short and J 1 base short, with 8 bases between. From germline, CDR1 is SQVTM and CDR2 ANQGSEA. This CDR3 contains 12 residues. The CDR3 DNA sequence: TGCAGCGTCCAGGACGGCACAGATACGCAGTATTTT. It specifies CSVQDGTDTQYF.

The chain employs TRBV6-2 or TRBV6-3 and TRBJ2-7, with D unclear. Trimming pared 2 bases from V and 4 bases from J, leaving 9 bases between. Germline V lookup: CDR1 MNHEY, CDR2 SVGEGT. This CDR3 region has 13 residues. CDR3 nucleotide sequence: TGTGCCAGCAGTTACCCCTCCTTGTACGAGCAGTACTTC. Protein: CASSYPSLYEQYF.

The V and J genes are TRBV10-3 and TRBJ2-1; D unresolved. The CDR3 has 13 residues. Trimming pared 10 bases from V and 5 bases from J, leaving 15 bases between. Looked up from germline, CDR1 is ENHRY and CDR2 is SYGVKD. In DNA, the CDR3 is TGTGCCACCGTCAAGACCGCGGACAATGAGCAGTTCTTC. Its translation is CATVKTADNEQFF.